The rows below give T cell receptor beta chains drawn from one sample of a study of shared clonotypes between healthy human individuals. TCRdb's table, derived via immunoSEQ multiplex PCR, lists solely in-frame clones and lacks some. This sample has 600,000 to 700,000 clones; around 78% occur once, and the top ten carry roughly 2%. The specimen sequenced was memory CD4+ T cells sorted from blood. All receptors derive from a woman aged 25 to 39 in good health. Both conserved end residues are part of each CDR3. The D gene is left open where the match is weak. Size tells how often a clone was seen (once, few, many) or the class of an expanded clone, and some rows leave it out.

J: TRBJ2-3; size: .; D: .; V: TRBV11-3; CDR3: CASSLGMTSTDTQYF; DNA: TGTGCCAGCAGCTTAGGGATGACTAGCACAGATACGCAGTATTTT
J: TRBJ2-2; size: .; D: .; V: TRBV5-1; CDR3: CASSADWAGELFF; DNA: TGCGCCAGCAGCGCCGACTGGGCCGGGGAGCTGTTTTTT
J: TRBJ1-2; size: .; D: .; V: TRBV18; CDR3: CASSPTGSDYTF; DNA: TGTGCCAGCTCACCAACGGGTTCTGACTACACCTTC
J: TRBJ2-3; size: .; D: .; V: TRBV11-2; CDR3: CASSDTTDTQYF; DNA: TGTGCCAGCAGCGACACCACAGATACGCAGTATTTT
J: TRBJ2-7; size: .; D: TRBD2; V: TRBV6-5; CDR3: CASSYGGLADSYEQYF; DNA: TGTGCCAGCAGTTACGGGGGACTAGCGGACTCCTACGAGCAGTACTTC
J: TRBJ2-7; size: .; D: .; V: TRBV19; CDR3: CASREGYEQYF; DNA: TGTGCCAGTAGAGAGGGTTACGAGCAGTACTTC
J: TRBJ2-1; size: .; D: TRBD2; V: TRBV11-2; CDR3: CASSLFSFTSGINEQFF; DNA: TGTGCCAGCAGCTTATTTAGCTTCACTAGCGGGATCAATGAGCAGTTCTTC
J: TRBJ1-5; size: once; D: TRBD1; V: TRBV6-6; CDR3: CASSYNRGKDQPQHF; DNA: TGTGCCAGCAGTTATAACAGGGGAAAGGACCAGCCCCAGCATTTT
J: TRBJ1-1; size: .; D: TRBD1; V: TRBV7-7; CDR3: CASSLDDRAAEAFF; DNA: TGTGCCAGCAGCTTAGACGACAGGGCAGCTGAAGCTTTCTTT
J: TRBJ1-1; size: .; D: .; V: TRBV6-5; CDR3: CASSYSRLHEDAFF; DNA: TGTGCCAGCAGTTACTCACGCCTACACGAGGACGCTTTCTTT
J: TRBJ1-1; size: few; D: .; V: TRBV6-6; CDR3: CASSYSNAVNTEAFF; DNA: TGTGCCAGCAGTTACTCGAATGCTGTGAACACTGAAGCTTTCTTT
J: TRBJ1-1; size: .; D: .; V: TRBV5-1; CDR3: CASRRRQENTEAFF; DNA: TGCGCCAGCAGGCGCCGACAGGAGAACACTGAAGCTTTCTTT
J: TRBJ1-5; size: many; D: .; V: TRBV27; CDR3: CASSYTGRSNQPQHF; DNA: TGTGCCAGCAGTTATACAGGGAGAAGCAATCAGCCCCAGCATTTT
J: TRBJ1-2; size: .; D: TRBD1; V: TRBV28; CDR3: CASSSDRIRGYTF; DNA: TGTGCCAGCAGTTCGGACAGGATTAGGGGCTACACCTTC
J: TRBJ2-1; size: .; D: .; V: TRBV7-8; CDR3: CASSLASSGRFNEQFF; DNA: TGTGCCAGCAGCTTGGCCTCTTCCGGGAGATTTAATGAGCAGTTCTTC
J: TRBJ2-1; size: few; D: .; V: TRBV11-2; CDR3: CASSLTGGGAQFF; DNA: TGTGCCAGCAGCTTAACAGGTGGCGGGGCCCAGTTCTTC
J: TRBJ1-5; size: once; D: .; V: TRBV27; CDR3: CASSPWAGLSYSNQPQHF; DNA: TGTGCCAGCAGTCCATGGGCAGGGCTCTCTTATAGCAATCAGCCCCAGCATTTT
J: TRBJ1-3; size: .; D: .; V: TRBV2; CDR3: CASSATGNTIYF; DNA: TGTGCCAGCAGCGCGACTGGAAACACCATATATTTT
J: TRBJ1-1; size: .; D: TRBD1; V: TRBV18; CDR3: CASSPPDRGGTEAFF; DNA: TGTGCCAGCTCACCACCGGACAGGGGTGGTACTGAAGCTTTCTTT
J: TRBJ2-1; size: .; D: TRBD2; V: TRBV19; CDR3: CAIGGWASGIYEQFF; DNA: TGTGCCATTGGGGGGTGGGCTAGCGGGATCTATGAGCAGTTCTTC
J: TRBJ2-2; size: .; D: .; V: TRBV27; CDR3: CASSLKWTANTGELFF; DNA: TGTGCCAGCAGTTTAAAGTGGACTGCGAACACCGGGGAGCTGTTTTTT
J: TRBJ2-7; size: .; D: TRBD1; V: TRBV7-9; CDR3: CASSSRDRDYEQYF; DNA: TGTGCCAGCAGCTCACGGGACAGGGACTACGAGCAGTACTTC
J: TRBJ2-3; size: .; D: .; V: TRBV19; CDR3: CASNGANTDTQYF; DNA: TGTGCCAGTAATGGAGCCAACACAGATACGCAGTATTTT
J: TRBJ1-5; size: .; D: .; V: TRBV7-5; CDR3: CVRGNRGPNQPQHF; DNA: TGTGTCAGAGGCAACAGGGGCCCCAATCAGCCCCAGCATTTT
J: TRBJ1-1; size: once; D: .; V: TRBV29-1; CDR3: CSVGNMNTEAFF; DNA: TGCAGCGTTGGCAATATGAACACTGAAGCTTTCTTT